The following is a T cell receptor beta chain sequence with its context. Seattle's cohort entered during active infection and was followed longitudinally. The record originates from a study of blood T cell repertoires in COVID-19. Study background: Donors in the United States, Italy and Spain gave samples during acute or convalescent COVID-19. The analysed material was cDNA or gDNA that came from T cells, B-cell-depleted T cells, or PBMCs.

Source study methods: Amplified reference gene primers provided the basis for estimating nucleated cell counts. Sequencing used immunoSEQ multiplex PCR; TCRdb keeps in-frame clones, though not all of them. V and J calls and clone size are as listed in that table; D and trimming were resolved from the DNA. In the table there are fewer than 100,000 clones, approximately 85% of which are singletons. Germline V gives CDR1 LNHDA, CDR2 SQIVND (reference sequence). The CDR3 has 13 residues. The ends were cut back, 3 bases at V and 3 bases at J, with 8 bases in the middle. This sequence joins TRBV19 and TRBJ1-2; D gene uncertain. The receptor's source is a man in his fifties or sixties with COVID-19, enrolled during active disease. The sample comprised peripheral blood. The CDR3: CASSILRYYGYTF. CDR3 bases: TGTGCCAGTAGTATCCTCAGGTACTATGGCTACACCTTC.